The rows below give T cell receptor beta chains drawn from one sample of a study of shared clonotypes between healthy human individuals. Assay used: immunoSEQ multiplex PCR; TCRdb lists only in-frame clones, some missing. The sample has millions of clones; 85% to 95% are singletons. The specimen sequenced was naive CD4+ T cells from PBMCs. The receptors stem from a man between 18 and 35 years old in good health. Some clones in this sample may be carry-over from other donors' samples. CDR3s include the opening cysteine and the closing phenylalanine or tryptophan. Fields, in order: V gene, D gene, J gene, clone size, CDR3 DNA, CDR3 protein. The D gene is left open where the match is weak. Where a row states a size, it is once, few, many or the class of an expanded clone; other rows omit it.

TRBV12-5	.	TRBJ2-1	once	TGTGCTAGTGGTTCTCCCGGGACAAAAGAAAATGAGCAGTTCTTC	CASGSPGTKENEQFF
TRBV19	.	TRBJ2-7	.	TGTGCCAGTAGTATAGGGACGAGCTCCTACGAGCAGTACTTC	CASSIGTSSYEQYF
TRBV30	.	TRBJ1-2	.	TGTGCCTGGAGTACCCAGGGGATAGGCTACACCTTC	CAWSTQGIGYTF
TRBV5-1	.	TRBJ2-3	.	TGCGCCAGCAGCGAAAACGCCTCCCCAGATACGCAGTATTTT	CASSENASPDTQYF
TRBV7-9	.	TRBJ2-1	.	TGTGCCAGCAGCTTAATCTACAATGAGCAGTTCTTC	CASSLIYNEQFF
TRBV7-3	TRBD2	TRBJ2-2	.	TGTGCCAGCAGCCGAGTGGGGCAGCGGGAGGGCCCCGGGGAGCTGTTTTTT	CASSRVGQREGPGELFF
TRBV29-1	.	TRBJ1-1	.	TGCAGCGCTGAGACAGCTATGAACACTGAAGCTTTCTTT	CSAETAMNTEAFF
TRBV4-1	.	TRBJ1-1	.	TGCGCCAGCAGCCAAAACAGGGCAAGGTCCGAAGCTTTCTTT	CASSQNRARSEAFF
TRBV27	TRBD1	TRBJ2-2	.	TGTGCCAGCAGTTCACAGGGGCCCGGGGAGCTGTTTTTT	CASSSQGPGELFF
TRBV9	.	TRBJ2-1	.	TGTGCCAGCAGCCCCTCCCTGGGGAGTCGCACCTACAATGAGCAGTTCTTC	CASSPSLGSRTYNEQFF
TRBV28	.	TRBJ1-3	.	TGTGCCAGCAGTTCAACAGGGGGAAACACCATATATTTT	CASSSTGGNTIYF
TRBV30	TRBD2	TRBJ2-5	.	TGTGCCTGGGGAGCGGGAGGGATCCAAGAGACCCAGTACTTC	CAWGAGGIQETQYF
TRBV25-1	.	TRBJ1-1	.	TGTGCCAGCAGTGAAAGTCCCGACAGAAACACTGAAGCTTTCTTT	CASSESPDRNTEAFF
TRBV5-1	.	TRBJ1-2	.	TGCGCCAGCAGTTCCGGACCGCGCAATGGCTACACCTTC	CASSSGPRNGYTF
TRBV4-1	.	TRBJ2-7	.	TGCGCCAGCAGCCAAACTTGGCAGACCAGCTCTTACGAGCAGTACTTC	CASSQTWQTSSYEQYF
TRBV6-1	.	TRBJ2-1	once	TGTGCCAGCAGTGAAGCCGAGTACTACTCCTCCTACAATGAGCAGTTCTTC	CASSEAEYYSSYNEQFF
TRBV19	.	TRBJ2-7	.	TGTGCCAGTAGTATTTCCGAGGGCGGGCAGTACTTC	CASSISEGGQYF
TRBV6-1	TRBD1	TRBJ2-1	.	TGTGCCAGCAGTGAGGACAGGGGCGCAATCTTC	CASSEDRGAIF
TRBV9	.	TRBJ2-5	.	TGTGCCAGCAGCGAAAAATGGGACACCCACCAAGAGACCCAGTACTTC	CASSEKWDTHQETQYF
TRBV6-1	.	TRBJ1-4	.	TGTGCCAGCAGTGAAGGCAGGGGAACTAATGAAAAACTGTTTTTT	CASSEGRGTNEKLFF
TRBV27	.	TRBJ2-1	.	TGTGCCAGCAGTTTACTAGGGGGAGGGGTTGAGCAGTTCTTC	CASSLLGGGVEQFF
TRBV15	.	TRBJ2-6	.	TGTGCCACCAGCAGAGGAACCCGCTCTGGGGCCAACGTCCTGACTTTC	CATSRGTRSGANVLTF
TRBV5-1	.	TRBJ2-3	.	TGCGCCAGCAGCTTGGGTGAGAGCACAGATACGCAGTATTTT	CASSLGESTDTQYF
TRBV6-5	.	TRBJ2-7	once	TGTGCCAGCGTCCGGGACGTGCGCTCCTACGAGCAGTACTTC	CASVRDVRSYEQYF
TRBV28	.	TRBJ2-7	.	TGTGCCAGCAGTTTCCCTACCGGTCAACGTAGCAACGAGCAGTACTTC	CASSFPTGQRSNEQYF
TRBV11-3	.	TRBJ2-1	.	TGTGCCAGCAGCTCAAACCCACGGGATGAGCAGTTCTTC	CASSSNPRDEQFF
TRBV4-1	TRBD1	TRBJ1-5	.	TGCGCCAGCAGCCAAGAGGACAGGGTGAATCAGCCCCAGCATTTT	CASSQEDRVNQPQHF
TRBV2	.	TRBJ2-7	.	TGTGCCAGCAGTAGGGACTTCCTCCCCTCCTACGAGCAGTACTTC	CASSRDFLPSYEQYF